The rows below give T cell receptor beta chains drawn from one sample of a study of blood T cells in healthy people across ages. One entry per CDR3 protein results from TCRdb running MiXCR on the 5' RACE reads. The sample carries over 1,300,000 distinct CDR3 sequences, approximately 60% recorded once. Sequenced sample: blood. The receptors were sampled from a man younger than 35 in good health. Each CDR3 is given with its conserved first and last residue. The order of the fields is clone size, D gene, V gene, J gene, CDR3 protein, CDR3 DNA. D genes are given only for firm matches. Clone size is shown for a subset of rows, as once, few, many or a class of expanded clone.

size: .
D: TRBD2
V: TRBV27
J: TRBJ2-1
CDR3: CASSLLGGDEQFF
DNA: TGTGCCAGCAGTTTACTGGGAGGGGATGAGCAGTTCTTC

size: .
D: TRBD2
V: TRBV6-1
J: TRBJ2-7
CDR3: CASRRLAVHEQYF
DNA: TGTGCCAGCAGGCGGCTAGCGGTACACGAGCAGTACTTC

size: .
D: .
V: TRBV6-4
J: TRBJ1-1
CDR3: CASSEGPGLNTEAFF
DNA: TGTGCCAGCAGTGAGGGACCCGGGTTGAACACTGAAGCTTTCTTT

size: .
D: .
V: TRBV9
J: TRBJ2-3
CDR3: CASSVEADTQYF
DNA: TGTGCCAGCAGCGTAGAGGCGGATACGCAGTATTTT

size: few
D: .
V: TRBV5-1
J: TRBJ2-5
CDR3: CASSLAVEGETQYF
DNA: TGCGCCAGCAGCTTGGCCGTGGAGGGTGAGACCCAGTACTTC

size: few
D: .
V: TRBV29-1
J: TRBJ2-5
CDR3: CSSGEGETQYF
DNA: TGCAGTTCAGGGGAAGGGGAGACCCAGTACTTC

size: .
D: .
V: TRBV12-3/TRBV12-4
J: TRBJ2-2
CDR3: CASSFRGGENTGELFF
DNA: TGTGCCAGCAGTTTCAGGGGGGGCGAAAACACCGGGGAGCTGTTTTTT

size: .
D: .
V: TRBV7-2
J: TRBJ1-5
CDR3: CASSFYERGVRSNQPQHF
DNA: TGTGCCAGCAGCTTTTATGAAAGAGGGGTCAGGAGTAATCAGCCCCAGCATTTT

size: .
D: TRBD2
V: TRBV9
J: TRBJ2-7
CDR3: CASSVAPGGYEQYF
DNA: TGTGCCAGCAGCGTAGCTCCGGGGGGCTACGAGCAGTACTTC

size: .
D: .
V: TRBV4-2
J: TRBJ1-1
CDR3: CASSLISEGYTEAFF
DNA: TGTGCCAGCAGCCTTATTTCGGAGGGGTACACTGAAGCTTTCTTT

size: .
D: .
V: TRBV5-1
J: TRBJ2-3
CDR3: CASNILEPTDTQYF
DNA: TGCGCCAGCAATATACTCGAGCCCACAGATACGCAGTATTTT

size: .
D: .
V: TRBV29-1
J: TRBJ2-3
CDR3: CSVEDPGRSTDTQYF
DNA: TGCAGCGTTGAAGATCCGGGTCGAAGCACAGATACGCAGTATTTT